A selection of T cell receptor beta chains follows, all from one sample in a study of cytomegalovirus exposure and HLA in healthy donors. The method was immunoSEQ multiplex PCR; TCRdb's version includes in-frame clones alone and lacks a portion of them. This repertoire shows 250,000 to 350,000 clones, more than 80% found once; its top ten account for 4%. The sequencing input was PBMCs. These receptors all come from a middle-aged man in good health and CMV-seropositive. Both conserved end residues are part of each CDR3. Each record gives: V gene, J gene, CDR3 protein.

>TRBV29-1|TRBJ2-3
CSVGLRGRTQYF
>TRBV27|TRBJ1-5
CASSSDTNQPQHF
>TRBV9|TRBJ2-1
CASSPTGTSSEQFF
>TRBV19|TRBJ2-2
CASTFLSPGLGTGELFF
>TRBV19|TRBJ1-4
CASSILGGGEKLFF
>TRBV6-6|TRBJ2-7
CASSFIAGGSNEQYF
>TRBV5-4|TRBJ1-3
CASSSQGAGNTIYF
>TRBV27|TRBJ1-2
CASSTARDRVDGYTF
>TRBV6-6|TRBJ2-1
CASEVDNEQFF
>TRBV28|TRBJ1-5
CATCTIRNQPQHF
>TRBV19|TRBJ1-1
CASSPPSNTEAFF
>TRBV30|TRBJ2-7
CAFGRGYEQYF
>TRBV27|TRBJ2-3
CASGSLFSLAGGSDTQYF
>TRBV5-1|TRBJ1-2
CASSSVENYGYTF
>TRBV30|TRBJ2-7
CASTWTSGSYEQYF
>TRBV19|TRBJ1-5
CASTEGAQPQHF
>TRBV7-3|TRBJ2-3
CASSATWGLGTDTQYF
>TRBV7-9|TRBJ1-1
CSSSLAQANRAFF
>TRBV7-9|TRBJ2-3
CASSLVRGLRETDTQYF
>TRBV11-2|TRBJ2-7
CASSLTTSDHSSYEQYF
>TRBV2|TRBJ2-3
CATGQSTDTQYF
>TRBV11-3|TRBJ2-3
CASSLQGRTDTQYF
>TRBV5-4|TRBJ2-1
CASSRRVGSGSSNEQFF
>TRBV7-2|TRBJ1-1
CASSRDDRAKQAFF
>TRBV7-9|TRBJ2-7
CASSPPWVVAGISYEQYF
>TRBV5-1|TRBJ2-7
CASSWDGSGSLGSYEQYF
>TRBV2|TRBJ2-2
CASTEGGFTGELFF
>TRBV6-5|TRBJ2-5
CASTRGTGAKTQYF
>TRBV7-9|TRBJ2-3
CASSSSGETGDTQYF
>TRBV19|TRBJ2-2
CASSISRKAGELFF
>TRBV14|TRBJ2-1
CASSQRGLAGVNEQFF
>TRBV28|TRBJ2-7
CASSPADRELYEQYF
>TRBV5-1|TRBJ2-1
CASSLVTGTGIGNEQFF
>TRBV23-1|TRBJ2-7
CASSASCSYEQYF
>TRBV9|TRBJ2-1
CASSVEGTGYEQFF
>TRBV16|TRBJ1-3
CASRLLDRAGNTIYF
>TRBV25-1|TRBJ2-7
CASSDHQGPYEQYF
>TRBV5-5|TRBJ2-7
CASSLQGAYEQYF
>TRBV20-1|TRBJ1-1
CSAAGEEAFF
>TRBV5-4|TRBJ2-7
CASSYRRVGKTYEQYF
>TRBV10-3|TRBJ2-7
CAISEGQGYEQYF
>TRBV28|TRBJ2-5
CASSTPGTGVQETQYF
>TRBV5-1|TRBJ2-2
CASSSWTSGSRISGELFF
>TRBV28|TRBJ2-7
CASSFSGMPAYEQYF
>TRBV27|TRBJ2-7
CASSSRDSSYEQYF
>TRBV9|TRBJ1-2
CASSVVVAGDGYTF
>TRBV6-6|TRBJ2-2
CASSSRETVNTGELFF
>TRBV29-1|TRBJ2-6
CSDPVVGQGGPSGANVLTF
>TRBV11-2|TRBJ2-7
CASSHWAASSYEQYF
>TRBV18|TRBJ2-7
CASSQGAGGSYEQYF